This TCR beta chain was retrieved from a study of sequential checkpoint blockade in melanoma. At the level of the study: Randomization was 1:1 between first-line nivolumab→ipilimumab and ipilimumab→nivolumab.

Treatment defined: randomized to nivolumab then ipilimumab (arm A) or the reverse (arm B). TCRdb's table, derived via immunoSEQ multiplex PCR, lists solely in-frame clones and lacks some. The data hold fewer than 30,000 clones, with 83% observed a single time. V shed 5 bases and J shed 1 base, with 18 bases lying between them. Germline CDR1 and CDR2: LGHNA and YSLEER. This CDR3 region has 18 residues. The receptor was isolated from a human donor with melanoma. The sequenced sample was CD8+ T cells sorted from blood (inferred from file names), obtained from a patient given nivolumab and ipilimumab in sequence. This rearrangement joins TRBV4-3 to TRBJ1-6; weak D call: TRBD1 (5 bases). CDR3 residues: CASSYSTGGGSYNSPLHF. The CDR3 region has the DNA TGCGCCAGCAGCTACAGTACGGGGGGAGGGTCCTATAATTCACCCCTCCACTTT.